These T cell receptor beta chains were read from a single sample in a study of cytomegalovirus exposure and HLA in healthy donors. Clones were read by immunoSEQ multiplex PCR, and TCRdb kept only the in-frame ones, dropping some. The sample has about 190,000 clones, around 88% seen once. The sample comprised PBMCs. The receptors here all came from a young woman in good health and CMV-seronegative. Both conserved end residues are part of each CDR3. Each record gives: J gene, V gene, CDR3 protein.

TRBJ1-2,TRBV7-3,CASSPRADRSDGYTF
TRBJ1-2,TRBV4-2,CASSQGAGDILDYGYTF
TRBJ1-5,TRBV7-2,CASSPAGTGNNQPQHF
TRBJ1-1,TRBV28,CASPGRGNLNTEAFF
TRBJ2-7,TRBV5-1,CASSQDFYEQYF
TRBJ2-1,TRBV9,CASSAPSGGASNEQFF
TRBJ2-7,TRBV6-6,CASKAGQGQYEQYF
TRBJ2-6,TRBV27,CASSLQGGDSGANVLTF
TRBJ1-6,TRBV11-1,CASSLASAGGNSPLHF
TRBJ2-7,TRBV6-1,CASSDRSFTTYEQYF
TRBJ2-1,TRBV19,CASSRTSGSSYNEQFF